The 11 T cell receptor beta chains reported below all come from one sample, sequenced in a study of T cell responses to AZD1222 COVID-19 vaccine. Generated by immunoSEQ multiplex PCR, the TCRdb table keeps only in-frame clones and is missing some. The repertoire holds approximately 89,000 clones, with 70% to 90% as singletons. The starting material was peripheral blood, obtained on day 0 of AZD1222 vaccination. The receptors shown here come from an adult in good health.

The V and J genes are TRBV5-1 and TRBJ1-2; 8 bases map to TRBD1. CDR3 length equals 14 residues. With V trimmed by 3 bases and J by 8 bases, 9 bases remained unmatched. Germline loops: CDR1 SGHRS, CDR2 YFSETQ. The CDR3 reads CASSSGQELGGYTF. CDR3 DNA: TGCGCCAGCAGCTCGGGACAGGAGCTAGGAGGCTACACCTTC.

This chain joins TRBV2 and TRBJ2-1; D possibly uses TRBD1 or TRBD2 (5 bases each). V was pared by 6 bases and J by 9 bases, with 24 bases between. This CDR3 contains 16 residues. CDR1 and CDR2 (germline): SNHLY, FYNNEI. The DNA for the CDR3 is TGTGCCAGCAGCCCCGGTGGGGGACGACGTTACGGTGAGCAGTTCTTC. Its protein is CASSPGGGRRYGEQFF.

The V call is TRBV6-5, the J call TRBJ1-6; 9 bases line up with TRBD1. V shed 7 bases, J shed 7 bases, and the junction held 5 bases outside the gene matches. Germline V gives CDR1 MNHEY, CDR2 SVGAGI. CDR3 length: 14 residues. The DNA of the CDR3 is TGTGCCAGCACGCCGGGACAGGGCAATTCACCCCTCCACTTT. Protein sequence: CASTPGQGNSPLHF.

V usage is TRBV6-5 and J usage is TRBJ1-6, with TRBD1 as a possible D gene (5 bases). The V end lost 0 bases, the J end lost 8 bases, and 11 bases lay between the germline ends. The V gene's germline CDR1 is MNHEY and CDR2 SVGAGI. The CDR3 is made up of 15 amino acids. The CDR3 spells CASSYSGTADSPLHF. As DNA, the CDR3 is TGTGCCAGCAGTTACTCAGGGACGGCAGATTCACCCCTCCACTTT.

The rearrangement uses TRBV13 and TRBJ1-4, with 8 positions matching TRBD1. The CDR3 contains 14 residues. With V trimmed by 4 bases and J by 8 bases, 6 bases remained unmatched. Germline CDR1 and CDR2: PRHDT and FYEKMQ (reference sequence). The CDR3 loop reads CASSSGTGREKLFF. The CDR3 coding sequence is TGTGCCAGCAGCTCCGGGACAGGTCGCGAAAAACTGTTTTTT.

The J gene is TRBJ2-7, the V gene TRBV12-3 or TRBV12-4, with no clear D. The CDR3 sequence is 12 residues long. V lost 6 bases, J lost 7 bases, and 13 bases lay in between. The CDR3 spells CASSLRSGEQYF. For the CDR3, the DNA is TGTGCCAGCAGCCTACGGTCCGGGGAGCAGTACTTC.

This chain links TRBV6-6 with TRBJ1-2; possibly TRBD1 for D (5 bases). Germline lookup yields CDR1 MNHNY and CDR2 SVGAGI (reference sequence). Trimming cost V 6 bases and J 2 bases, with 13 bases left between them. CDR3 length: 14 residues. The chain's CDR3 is CASRETGQNYGYTF. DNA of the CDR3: TGTGCCAGCAGAGAAACGGGGCAGAACTATGGCTACACCTTC.

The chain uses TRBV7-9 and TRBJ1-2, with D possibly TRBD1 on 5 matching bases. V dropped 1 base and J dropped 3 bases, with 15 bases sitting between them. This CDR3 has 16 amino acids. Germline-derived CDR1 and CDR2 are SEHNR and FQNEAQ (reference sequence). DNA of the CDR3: TGTGCCAGCAGCTTAGTACAGACAGCAACTCACTATGGCTACACCTTC. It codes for CASSLVQTATHYGYTF.

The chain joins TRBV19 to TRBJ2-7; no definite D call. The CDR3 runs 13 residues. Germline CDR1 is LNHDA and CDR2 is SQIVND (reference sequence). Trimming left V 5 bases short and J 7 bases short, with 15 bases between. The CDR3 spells CASSPAVLGEQYF. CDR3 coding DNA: TGTGCCAGTAGTCCCGCAGTCTTGGGGGAGCAGTACTTC.

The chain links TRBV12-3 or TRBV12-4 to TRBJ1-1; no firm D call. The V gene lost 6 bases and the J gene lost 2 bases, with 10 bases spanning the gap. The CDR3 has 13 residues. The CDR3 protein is CASSVKSNTEAFF. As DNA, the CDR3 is TGTGCCAGCAGCGTCAAGTCAAACACTGAAGCTTTCTTT.

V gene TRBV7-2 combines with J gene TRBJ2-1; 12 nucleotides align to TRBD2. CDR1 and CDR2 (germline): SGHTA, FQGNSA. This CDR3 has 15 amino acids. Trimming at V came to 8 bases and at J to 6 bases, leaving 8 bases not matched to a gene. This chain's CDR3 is CASGLAGGLGNEQFF. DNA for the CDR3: TGTGCCAGCGGGCTAGCGGGGGGGTTGGGCAATGAGCAGTTCTTC.